This TCR beta chain emerged from a study of beta chain features in type 1 diabetes. Study background: All of the samples together had 85 million to 140 million sorted cells examined. Study outcomes and limitations: Here, the possible influence of HLA type (on TCRB rearrangement) remained unresolved.

Each of the CD4+ naive, central memory, regulatory and stem cell-like memory populations was sorted via CD45RO/CCR7/CD25/CD127/CD95/CD27. About this clone itself: Its cognate antigen is unknown.

Since all of the isolated RNA was reverse transcribed, expressed TCRB transcripts were what got sequenced. Using immunoSEQ multiplex PCR, the repertoire was profiled, and TCRdb retains in-frame clones only, with some absent. The repertoire includes about 350,000 clones, around a fifth of them detected once, and approximately 0.041% sits in the top ten. Germline V gene lookup returns CDR1 SGDLS and CDR2 YYNGEE. The CDR3 spans 17 residues. Trimming left V 4 bases short and J 0 bases short, with 18 bases between. The sequenced sample consisted of naive CD4+ T cells from blood. This chain links TRBV9 with TRBJ2-3; D is perhaps TRBD1 (6 bases). This TCR was recovered from a woman between 18 and 29 years old in good health. CDR3: CASSQGHNRASTDTQYF. DNA for the CDR3: TGTGCCAGCAGCCAGGGGCATAACAGAGCTAGCACAGATACGCAGTATTTT.